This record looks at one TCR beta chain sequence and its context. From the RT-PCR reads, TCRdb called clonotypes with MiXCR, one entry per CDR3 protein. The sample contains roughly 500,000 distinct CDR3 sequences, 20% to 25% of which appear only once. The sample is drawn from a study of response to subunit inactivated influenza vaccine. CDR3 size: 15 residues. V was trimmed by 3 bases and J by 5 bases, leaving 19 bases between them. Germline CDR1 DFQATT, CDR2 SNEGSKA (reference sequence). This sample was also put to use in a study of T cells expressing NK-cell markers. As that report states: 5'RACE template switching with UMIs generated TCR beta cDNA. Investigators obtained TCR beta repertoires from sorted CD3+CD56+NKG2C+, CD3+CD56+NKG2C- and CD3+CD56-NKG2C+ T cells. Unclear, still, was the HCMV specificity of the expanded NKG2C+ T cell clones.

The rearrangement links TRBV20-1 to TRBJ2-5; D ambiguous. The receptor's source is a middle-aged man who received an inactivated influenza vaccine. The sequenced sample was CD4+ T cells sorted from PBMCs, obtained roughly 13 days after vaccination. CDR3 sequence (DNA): TGCAGTGCTAGGGCCAACAGTGTTAGTCTGGAGACCCAGTACTTC. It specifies CSARANSVSLETQYF.